The 28 T cell receptor beta chains below come from one sample, sequenced in a study of OX40 agonist ivuxolimab in advanced cancers. TCRdb's table, derived via immunoSEQ multiplex PCR, lists solely in-frame clones and lacks some. The repertoire holds roughly 92,000 clones, about 90% seen once, with about 0.89% in the top ten. Sequences were derived from CD4+ or CD8+ T cells sorted from blood, sampled in a trial of the OX40 agonist ivuxolimab. These receptor sequences come from an adult with an advanced solid tumor such as melanoma, head and neck, liver or kidney cancer.

The rearrangement uses TRBV7-2 and TRBJ2-3; 8 bases line up with TRBD2. The J segment lost 5 bases and the V segment lost 5 bases, leaving 15 bases of the junction unmatched. The germline V gene has CDR1 SGHTA and CDR2 FQGNSA. CDR3 length equals 17 residues. CDR3 bases: TGTGCCAGCAGCCTTCTCGGGGCGGGAGGCCAGGGAGATACGCAGTATTTT. This encodes CASSLLGAGGQGDTQYF.

The V call is TRBV20-1, the J call TRBJ2-7; D gene unclear. The CDR3 consists of 11 residues. Deletions cut 3 bases from V and 0 bases from J, with 3 bases between. Per germline, CDR1 DFQATT and CDR2 SNEGSKA (reference sequence). CDR3 DNA sequence: TGCAGTGCTAGTGACTCCTACGAGCAGTACTTC. Translating gives CSASDSYEQYF.

V usage is TRBV18 and J usage is TRBJ2-7, with D uncertain. Germline V CDR1 and CDR2: KGHSH, LQKENI. Trimming shortened V by 3 bases and J by 2 bases, and 11 bases separated the two germline ends. The CDR3 is 14 residues long. The CDR3 DNA is TGTGCCAGCTCACCGAACGCGTTAACCTACGAGCAGTACTTC. Its protein is CASSPNALTYEQYF.

V gene TRBV5-6 combines with J gene TRBJ2-3; D ambiguous. The V end was cut by 4 bases, the J end by 0 bases, with 15 bases between. Germline values: CDR1 SGHDT, CDR2 YYEEEE. The CDR3 runs to 16 residues. The chain's CDR3 is CASSPSGSRSTDTQYF. DNA for the CDR3: TGTGCCAGCAGCCCCAGTGGTAGCAGAAGCACAGATACGCAGTATTTT.

The DNA of the CDR3 is TGTGCCAGCAGCTTGGACGGAGGGGGGCGAAATGAAAAACTGTTTTTT. It yields the protein CASSLDGGGRNEKLFF. The V gene is TRBV7-6, the J gene TRBJ1-4, with a weak D call TRBD1 (6 bases). The V end was cut by 3 bases, the J end by 5 bases, with 16 bases between. The germline gives CDR1 SGHVS, CDR2 FNYEAQ. This CDR3 has 16 amino acids.

The V and J genes are TRBV5-8 and TRBJ1-5; D unclear. This CDR3 has 15 amino acids. V was shortened by 0 bases and J by 3 bases, with 10 bases between the two germline ends. Germline V gives CDR1 SGHTS, CDR2 YDEGEE. The CDR3 spells CASSLGLQTNQPQHF. The CDR3 nucleotides read TGTGCCAGCAGCTTGGGGTTACAGACCAATCAGCCCCAGCATTTT.

This chain joins TRBV18 and TRBJ1-1; D remains ambiguous. V lost 6 bases to trimming and J lost 7 bases, with 9 bases between them. From germline, CDR1 is KGHSH and CDR2 LQKENI. The CDR3 runs 11 residues. CDR3 nucleotide sequence: TGTGCCAGCTCGCCGAGGAGTGAAGCTTTCTTT. Translation: CASSPRSEAFF. Combining the CDR3 with reference TRBV18 and TRBJ1-1 gives the whole variable domain NAGVMQNPRHLVRRRGQEARLRCSPMKGHSHVYWYRQLPEEGLKFMVYLQKENIIDESGMPKERFSAEFPKEGPSILRIQQVVRGDSAAYFCASSPRSEAFFGQGTRLTVV.

V usage is TRBV30 and J usage is TRBJ1-1; D gene ambiguous. CDR3 size: 14 residues. V lost 3 bases to trimming and J lost 3 bases, with 14 bases between them. Germline CDR1 GTSNPN, CDR2 SVGIG (reference sequence). The CDR3 bases are TGTGCCTGGAGACCACCTTCCTCTTACACTGAAGCTTTCTTT. This encodes CAWRPPSSYTEAFF.

V is TRBV4-2 and J is TRBJ1-3; D unresolved. In germline, CDR1 is LGHNA, CDR2 YNFKEQ. Trimming stripped 5 bases from V and 0 bases from J, with 5 bases between. The CDR3 loop spans 13 amino acids. The CDR3 sequence: CASSSGSGNTIYF. CDR3 in DNA: TGTGCCAGCAGCTCAGGCTCTGGAAACACCATATATTTT.

The rearrangement uses TRBV6-1 and TRBJ1-2, with D uncertain. V was trimmed by 1 base and J by 3 bases, leaving 6 bases between them. There are 13 residues in the CDR3. Per the germline V gene, CDR1 is MNHNS and CDR2 is SASEGT. The CDR3 loop is CASSEVADYGYTF. In DNA, the CDR3 is TGTGCCAGCAGTGAAGTGGCTGACTATGGCTACACCTTC.

In this sample, this clone turned up once. V and J are TRBV7-2 and TRBJ2-5, with a possible D match to TRBD1 (6 bases). Germline CDR1 reads SGHTA; CDR2 reads FQGNSA. The V end was cut by 5 bases, the J end by 5 bases, with 18 bases between. The CDR3 covers 15 residues. CDR3 amino acids: CASSLQWGQWETQYF. Written as DNA, the CDR3 is TGTGCCAGCAGCCTACAGTGGGGGCAATGGGAGACCCAGTACTTC.

The chain employs TRBV7-9 and TRBJ1-6, with a tentative D call TRBD1 (5 bases). Germline assignment: CDR1 SEHNR and CDR2 FQNEAQ (reference sequence). V lost 4 bases and J lost 7, with 20 bases in between. This CDR3 contains 17 residues. CDR3 protein: CASSSYLETARNSPLHF. CDR3 sequence (DNA): TGTGCCAGCAGCTCCTATTTAGAGACAGCGAGGAATTCACCCCTCCACTTT. Complete variable domain (other parts from reference TRBV7-9 and TRBJ1-6): DTGVSQNPRHKITKRGQNVTFRCDPISEHNRLYWYRQTLGQGPEFLTYFQNEAQLEKSRLLSDRFSAERPKGSFSTLEIQRTEQGDSAMYLCASSSYLETARNSPLHFGNGTRLTVT.

V and J are TRBV5-1 and TRBJ1-4; 9 positions match TRBD1. From germline, CDR1 is SGHRS and CDR2 YFSETQ. Unmatched junction bases numbered 9, after V lost 3 bases and J lost 3 bases. The CDR3 is 17 amino acids. CDR3 nucleotides: TGCGCCAGCAGCTCTCCGGGACAGGGCCGTTCTAATGAAAAACTGTTTTTT. Amino acids: CASSSPGQGRSNEKLFF.

The chain employs TRBV11-3 and TRBJ2-5, with TRBD1 as a possible D gene (6 bases). V dropped 3 bases and J dropped 5 bases, with 13 bases sitting between them. CDR3 length: 14 residues. Germline V gene data show CDR1 as SGHNT and CDR2 as YENEEA. CDR3 sequence: CASSLNRAPETQYF. DNA of the CDR3: TGTGCCAGCAGCTTGAACAGGGCACCCGAGACCCAGTACTTC.

The chain employs TRBV7-9 and TRBJ2-7, with 10 bases aligning to TRBD1. This CDR3 contains 15 residues. From germline, CDR1 is SEHNR and CDR2 FQNEAQ (reference sequence). V lost 5 bases to trimming and J lost 1 base; unmatched junction nucleotides: 5. The CDR3 bases are TGTGCCAGCAGCGGCCGGGACAGGGGATCCTACGAGCAGTACTTC. Amino acid sequence: CASSGRDRGSYEQYF. Variable domain in full (rest from reference TRBV7-9 and TRBJ2-7): DTGVSQNPRHKITKRGQNVTFRCDPISEHNRLYWYRQTLGQGPEFLTYFQNEAQLEKSRLLSDRFSAERPKGSFSTLEIQRTEQGDSAMYLCASSGRDRGSYEQYFGPGTRLTVT.

The chain links TRBV7-3 to TRBJ2-7, with 8 positions matching TRBD1. CDR3 length equals 16 residues. V was clipped by 5 bases and J by 2 bases; unmatched bases: 11. Germline CDR1 is SGHTA and CDR2 is FQGTGA. The CDR3: CASSLTGGGGTYEQYF. DNA for the CDR3: TGTGCCAGCAGCCTTACAGGGGGTGGTGGGACCTACGAGCAGTACTTC.

The V and J genes are TRBV4-2 and TRBJ2-1; 9 bases are shared with TRBD2. Germline trimming cut 0 bases from V and 7 bases from J; bases unmatched to any gene: 13. CDR1 and CDR2 (germline): LGHNA, YNFKEQ. The CDR3 totals 18 residues. CDR3 in amino acids: CASSQEGYAGGPTNEQFF. In DNA form, the CDR3 reads TGTGCCAGCAGCCAAGAAGGATACGCGGGAGGGCCGACAAATGAGCAGTTCTTC.

This chain uses TRBV28 with TRBJ2-2, with TRBD2 identical over 8 bases. The junction had 8 bases not matched to a gene; V was cut back by 6 bases and J by 2 bases. Germline V CDR1 and CDR2: MDHEN, SYDVKM. CDR3 size: 16 residues. In DNA form, the CDR3 reads TGTGCCAGCAGACTAGCGGTGAACCTTAACACCGGGGAGCTGTTTTTT. Its protein product is CASRLAVNLNTGELFF.

The genes are TRBV5-1 and TRBJ1-5; 7 bases are shared with TRBD1. Germline values: CDR1 SGHRS, CDR2 YFSETQ. V was pared by 3 bases and J by 5 bases, with 5 bases of the junction left unmatched. The CDR3 is 14 residues long. The CDR3 is CASSSQGNDQPQHF. Written as DNA, the CDR3 is TGCGCCAGCAGCTCACAGGGGAACGATCAGCCCCAGCATTTT. Full variable domain (outside the CDR3, taken from reference TRBV5-1 and TRBJ1-5): KAGVTQTPRYLIKTRGQQVTLSCSPISGHRSVSWYQQTPGQGLQFLFEYFSETQRNKGNFPGRFSGRQFSNSRSEMNVSTLELGDSALYLCASSSQGNDQPQHFGDGTRLSIL.

J is TRBJ1-5 and V is TRBV6-5; no definite D call. There are 13 residues in the CDR3. Germline V gives CDR1 MNHEY, CDR2 SVGAGI. Between the trimmed V and J ends, which lost 2 bases and 8 bases, there was a span of 10 bases. CDR3 bases: TGTGCCAGCAGTTACGAGGTTTTGGAGCCCCAGCATTTT. Translating it yields CASSYEVLEPQHF.

The V gene is TRBV9, the J gene TRBJ2-7; TRBD2 matches 9 bases. This CDR3 has 14 amino acids. With 0 bases clipped from V and 2 bases from J, the junction kept 0 bases outside the gene matches. Per the germline V gene, CDR1 is SGDLS and CDR2 is YYNGEE. As DNA, the CDR3 is TGTGCCAGCAGCGTAGGCGGGAGGGCCTACGAGCAGTACTTC. It specifies CASSVGGRAYEQYF.

The chain links TRBV6-1 to TRBJ1-1, with D maybe TRBD1 (6 bases). The CDR3 is 15 residues long. Per the germline V gene, CDR1 is MNHNS and CDR2 is SASEGT. V lost 7 bases and J 3 bases, leaving 18 bases between the germline ends. CDR3 region: CASTATGGGDTEAFF. CDR3 bases: TGTGCCAGCACCGCAACCGGAGGGGGGGACACTGAAGCTTTCTTT.

The chain employs TRBV19 and TRBJ2-6; maybe TRBD1 (5 bases). The V and J ends lost 3 bases and 1 base respectively, with 10 bases between them. The CDR3 is 16 amino acids. The V gene's germline CDR1 is LNHDA and CDR2 SQIVND (reference sequence). CDR3: CASSMAQGSGANVLTF. The CDR3 DNA sequence: TGTGCCAGTAGTATGGCCCAGGGATCTGGGGCCAACGTCCTGACTTTC.

This chain joins TRBV10-1 and TRBJ2-1, with 7 bases fitting TRBD2. Trimming cost V 7 bases and J 4 bases; bases outside gene matches: 13. The germline V gene has CDR1 WNHNN and CDR2 SYGVQD (reference sequence). The CDR3 consists of 16 residues. For the CDR3, the DNA is TGCGCCAGCACTCGAGGGAGGGGTCATCCATACAATGAGCAGTTCTTC. Encoded protein: CASTRGRGHPYNEQFF.

This chain connects TRBV11-3 to TRBJ1-2; D remains unclear. The germline gives CDR1 SGHNT, CDR2 YENEEA. The CDR3 loop spans 13 amino acids. Between the trimmed V and J ends, which lost 1 base and 8 bases, there was a span of 11 bases. CDR3 loop: CASSLARTAGYTF. The CDR3 coding sequence is TGTGCCAGCAGCTTAGCCCGGACGGCAGGCTACACCTTC.

The sample holds one count of this clone. The gene calls are TRBV7-8 and TRBJ1-3; D may be TRBD1 (6 bases). This CDR3 comprises 14 residues. Trimming took off 3 bases at V and 1 base at J, with 7 bases between the two ends. Germline V gene sequence: CDR1 SGHVS, CDR2 FQNEAQ. The CDR3 reads CASSFTGSGNTIYF. The DNA of the CDR3 is TGTGCCAGCAGCTTTACAGGGTCTGGAAACACCATATATTTT.

The chain carries TRBV30 and TRBJ2-1; D unclear. Germline V lookup: CDR1 GTSNPN, CDR2 SVGIG (reference sequence). Trimming cost V 1 base and J 6 bases, with 13 bases left between them. The CDR3 has 14 residues. Written as DNA, the CDR3 is TGTGCCTGGAGTGAGGGCTCTCCAGGCAATGAGCAGTTCTTC. It yields the protein CAWSEGSPGNEQFF.

The chain uses TRBV5-1 and TRBJ2-7, with TRBD1 matching over 8 bases. The CDR3 consists of 14 residues. Per germline, CDR1 SGHRS and CDR2 YFSETQ. V lost 3 bases to trimming and J lost 5 bases; unmatched junction nucleotides: 7. The CDR3 spells CASSSGGRGNEQYF. The CDR3 DNA sequence: TGCGCCAGCAGCTCAGGGGGCAGGGGCAACGAGCAGTACTTC. Filled out from reference TRBV5-1 and TRBJ2-7, the complete variable domain reads KAGVTQTPRYLIKTRGQQVTLSCSPISGHRSVSWYQQTPGQGLQFLFEYFSETQRNKGNFPGRFSGRQFSNSRSEMNVSTLELGDSALYLCASSSGGRGNEQYFGPGTRLTVT.